This T cell receptor beta chain emerged from a study of T cell responses to AZD1222 COVID-19 vaccine. Study outcomes and limitations: The study found vaccine-associated CD4 TCRs spanning spike, dominant at 160-218 and 743-854.

Of note for this clone: Antigen unknown.

Assay used: immunoSEQ multiplex PCR; TCRdb lists only in-frame clones, some missing. The sample includes about 86,000 clones, approximately 78% of them seen just once. The CDR3 loop spans 12 amino acids. Germline CDR1 reads SEHNR; CDR2 reads FQNEAQ (reference sequence). Trimming shortened V by 4 bases and J by 5 bases, and 7 bases separated the two germline ends. The receptor was isolated from an adult in good health. The chain carries TRBV7-9 and TRBJ2-3, with D unresolved. This specimen consisted of peripheral blood, obtained on day 0 of AZD1222 vaccination. This chain's CDR3 is CASSSSVDTQYF. The CDR3 nucleotides are TGTGCCAGCAGCTCCTCGGTAGATACGCAGTATTTT.